This T cell receptor (beta chain) was documented in a study of vaccination effects on CD4 cells after COVID-19 (dated by TCRdb to 2021 to 2024). Context from the whole study: In the ViraFEST assay, PBMC were stimulated with viral peptide pools, and antigen-specific CD4+ T cell clonotypes were then identified by expansion using TCR sequencing. Each participant got two doses of an mRNA SARS-CoV-2 vaccine, either BNT162b2 or mRNA-1273. The full study included over 8 COVID-19 convalescent patients and a few SARS-CoV-2-naive healthy vaccine recipients. Pre-vaccine samples from two convalescent patients were drawn 16 days and one week before the first dose, 142 and 148 days after COVID-19 diagnosis. SARS-CoV-2 spike-specific CD4+ TCR repertoires were compared before and after mRNA vaccination in COVID-19 convalescent patients and in infection-naive vaccine recipients. Cultures from other donors in the study were sequenced using the Oncomine TCR Beta short-read assay on an Illumina iSeq 100. Roughly 2 million PBMC per well were cultured in IMDM with around 5.3% human AB serum, 8.5 to 10 IU/ml IL-2 and gentamicin, plus 10 ug/ml peptides. Findings and caveats that apply to the study as a whole: Limitations of the study were the small number of convalescent patients and the absence of early post-infection timepoints. At late post-vaccination timepoints, both infection-induced and vaccine-induced clones showed marked clonal contraction, consistent with waning T cell responses. In convalescent patients, the post-vaccine spike-reactive repertoire was composed mainly of new vaccine-induced clones that were largely distinct from infection-induced clones.

As encoded in the germline V gene, CDR1 is MNHEY while CDR2 is SVGAGI. From the cysteine up to the phenylalanine, the CDR3 has a length of 13 residues. Only the CDR3 DNA is retained, 39 bases long and in frame from the first base. At the junction V is shortened by 4 bases and J by 2 bases, with 8 bases in between. After about 10 days of culture, CD4+ T cells were isolated with the EasySep CD4+ T cell isolation kit. Convalescent patients had PCR-confirmed SARS-CoV-2 infection between March and December 2020, before Alpha, Beta and Delta variants emerged in the United States. Half of the culture medium was replaced with fresh IL-2-containing medium on days 3 and 7. Unless noted otherwise, every peptide stimulation condition was grown in triplicate wells. PBMC were separated from whole blood using Ficoll-Paque Plus gradient centrifugation and were then either cryopreserved at -140C or used fresh. Genomic DNA was extracted from cultured CD4+ T cells with the QIAamp micro DNA kit.

Concerning this clone itself: This receptor's antigen is unknown. Base qualities are missing; no much larger clone stands one base away.

The library was made by the immunoSEQ multiplex PCR assay. DNA from the CD4+ T cells that had been cultured and isolated underwent TCR beta CDR3 sequencing. Per the original workflow: Non-productive TCR sequences were discarded, and reads were trimmed to the CDR3 region, with only CDR3s of 7 or more amino acids retained. Antigen-specific clonotypes were identified using the MANAFEST web app by comparison of expansion in peptide wells against reference cultures. Positive clones required FDR<0.05 expansion versus reference and all other wells, odds ratio above 5, and frequency above 0.1% in two replicate wells. Cross-reactive clonotypes were defined as significantly expanded in SARS-CoV-2 spike wells and in at least one common cold coronavirus spike condition. Using the stringdist R package, CDR3 similarity was measured by Levenshtein distance, and unrooted trees were constructed with ape in R 3.6.1. The table was pulled from immuneACCESS by TCRdb, which kept in-frame rearrangements only. Such tables lose some clones; where checked, under half of the loss comes from unresolved V genes, and the rest has no known cause. Clone size and V and J calls were adopted from that table, with D and trimming inferred from the DNA. In this sample the table shows 45,000 to 60,000 clones, roughly three quarters of which occur a single time. The ten largest make up about an eighth of the sample.

Here the sequenced sample was CD4+ T cells from PBMCs cultured without peptide, taken before COVID-19 vaccination. The chain joins TRBV6-5 to TRBJ1-2, with an unclear D gene assignment. This receptor was obtained from a human donor who had a prior SARS-CoV-2 infection. The CDR3 corresponds to CASSLKRNYGYTF. The DNA sequence reads TGTGCCAGCAGTTTGAAGAGAAACTATGGCTACACCTTC.